These T cell receptor beta chains were read from a single sample in a study of spatial heterogeneity in lung cancer. Via MiXCR, TCRdb re-called the 5' RACE reads, giving one row per CDR3 protein. Of approximately 9,600 distinct CDR3 sequences listed, approximately 12% are singletons. The sequencing used lung tumor tissue, collected at surgery. These receptor sequences come from a male donor with early-stage non-small cell lung cancer. Each CDR3 is given with its conserved first and last residue. A D gene is named only where the DNA matches it firmly. Rows give clone size only sometimes, using once, few, many, or a class for an expanded clone.

j_call | v_call | clone_size | d_call | cdr3_nt | cdr3_aa
TRBJ1-2 | TRBV19 | medium-sized | TRBD1 | TGTGCCAGTAGCCCGGGACAGGGGACCTATGGCTACACCTTC | CASSPGQGTYGYTF
TRBJ2-5 | TRBV18 | medium-sized | - | TGTGCCAGCTCACCCGGACAGCTCCAGGTGGAGACCCAGTACTTC | CASSPGQLQVETQYF
TRBJ1-6 | TRBV7-9 | many | - | TGTGCCAGCACCTACTCACCCCTCCACTTT | CASTYSPLHF
TRBJ2-7 | TRBV28 | medium-sized | - | TGTGCCAGCAGTTTGAGGGGAGTCTCCTACGAGCAGTACTTC | CASSLRGVSYEQYF
TRBJ1-2 | TRBV5-6 | medium-sized | TRBD1 | TGTGCCAGCAGCTCCGGACAGGCGATCTATGGCTACACCTTC | CASSSGQAIYGYTF
TRBJ2-6 | TRBV3-1 | many | - | TGTGCCAGCAGCCATCTCACAGGGTCTGGGGCCAACGTCCTGACTTTC | CASSHLTGSGANVLTF
TRBJ1-1 | TRBV19 | few | TRBD1 | TGTGCCACCTCGGGACAGGTGAACACTGAAGCTTTCTTT | CATSGQVNTEAFF
TRBJ2-1 | TRBV20-1 | medium-sized | - | TGCAGTGCTAGAGATCGTACGGACTACAATGAGCAGTTCTTC | CSARDRTDYNEQFF
TRBJ2-1 | TRBV19 | medium-sized | TRBD2 | TGTGCCAGTAGTATCGGACTAGCGGGACATGAGCAGTTCTTC | CASSIGLAGHEQFF
TRBJ2-3 | TRBV30 | many | - | TGTGCCTGGAGCCGACCCAGAATAAACGGGCAAACAGATACGCAGTATTTT | CAWSRPRINGQTDTQYF
TRBJ2-2 | TRBV6-2/TRBV6-3 | many | - | TGTGCCAGCAGTCGATCTAGGGCAGACACCGGGGAGCTGTTTTTT | CASSRSRADTGELFF
TRBJ2-4 | TRBV5-4 | many | - | TGTGCCAGCAGCTTAACAGGGGCTAGCGGAAAAAACATTCAGTACTTC | CASSLTGASGKNIQYF
TRBJ2-5 | TRBV19 | many | - | TGTGCCAGTAGTGCCGGACTACAAGAGACCCAGTACTTC | CASSAGLQETQYF
TRBJ1-1 | TRBV12-3/TRBV12-4 | many | - | TGTGCCAGCAGGTCTCGGGACGGACCTAAGGCTTTCTTT | CASRSRDGPKAFF
TRBJ1-1 | TRBV20-1 | - | TRBD1 | TGCAGTGCCAACCGTGGGAGACAGGGGGCGGAAGCTTTCTTT | CSANRGRQGAEAFF
TRBJ1-2 | TRBV12-3/TRBV12-4 | few | TRBD1 | TGTGCCAGCACCAAGGACAGGGGGCCTTTCGGCTACACCTTC | CASTKDRGPFGYTF
TRBJ2-5 | TRBV29-1 | many | - | TGCAGCGTTGAAGGAGTCTGGAAGGGCGGGTACGCTCAAGAGACCCAGTACTTC | CSVEGVWKGGYAQETQYF
TRBJ1-5 | TRBV6-2/TRBV6-3 | many | - | TGTGCCAGCAAACAGGGAAACATTCAGCCCCAGCATTTT | CASKQGNIQPQHF
TRBJ1-5 | TRBV12-3/TRBV12-4 | medium-sized | - | TGTGCCAGCAGTTTTCTTGAGGGGTCCCTGAATCAGCCCCAGCATTTT | CASSFLEGSLNQPQHF
TRBJ2-7 | TRBV5-4 | many | - | TGTGCCAGCAGCTTGGACAGCGGGCCGCCTTACGAGCAGTACTTC | CASSLDSGPPYEQYF
TRBJ2-1 | TRBV6-1 | many | - | TGTGCCAGCACTCCGCTAGCTGGCAATGAGCAGTTCTTC | CASTPLAGNEQFF
TRBJ2-3 | TRBV7-2 | many | - | TGTGCCAGCAGCTTAGTGGGGGGAGATACGCAGTATTTT | CASSLVGGDTQYF
TRBJ1-1 | TRBV12-3/TRBV12-4 | many | - | TGTGCCAGCAGTTCCCCCGACCTGCCGGGGGACACTGAAGCTTTCTTT | CASSSPDLPGDTEAFF
TRBJ2-7 | TRBV20-1 | - | TRBD2 | TGCAGTGCGCCCAGGGCTAGCGGACCATACGAGCAGTACTTC | CSAPRASGPYEQYF
TRBJ2-2 | TRBV5-1 | - | - | TGCGCCAGCAGCAGCATAACACAGGGTCTGGGCACCGGGGAGCTGTTTTTT | CASSSITQGLGTGELFF
TRBJ2-7 | TRBV10-3 | medium-sized | - | TGTGCCATCAGTGAGCCGACCCTAAGGAGCTCCTACGAGCAGTACTTC | CAISEPTLRSSYEQYF
TRBJ2-2 | TRBV29-1 | many | - | TGCAGCGTTACACATACGAACACCGGGGAGCTGTTTTTT | CSVTHTNTGELFF
TRBJ1-1 | TRBV20-1 | few | - | TGCAGCGCAGAAGGGATTAACACTGAAGCTTTCTTT | CSAEGINTEAFF
TRBJ2-2 | TRBV12-3/TRBV12-4 | many | - | TGTGCCAGCAGTTTTAGGGAGGTCGACACCGGGGAGCTGTTTTTT | CASSFREVDTGELFF
TRBJ2-1 | TRBV12-3/TRBV12-4 | medium-sized | TRBD1 | TGTGCCAGCAGTTTAGGGGACAGCTACAATGAGCAGTTCTTC | CASSLGDSYNEQFF
TRBJ1-5 | TRBV5-6 | many | TRBD1 | TGTGCCAGCAGCTTGGGACAGGGGGCTAATCAGCCCCAGCATTTT | CASSLGQGANQPQHF